This T cell receptor beta chain was identified during a study of beta chain features in type 1 diabetes. Study-level points and caveats: Moderate yet significant TCRB CDR3 shortening was seen in Type 1 diabetes patients in all four CD4+ subsets.

In this sample, this clone turned up a few times. What it recognizes is unknown. Between the trimmed V and J ends, which lost 2 bases and 1 base, there was a span of 9 bases. This CDR3 spans 14 amino acids. CDR1 is SGHRS, CDR2 YFSETQ, per germline. Expressed TCRB transcripts were sequenced because the entire RNA isolate underwent reverse transcription. Produced via immunoSEQ multiplex PCR; TCRdb's table is partial and in-frame only. Here the sample spans about 390,000 clones, around a tenth being singletons. Sequenced: central memory CD4+ T cells from blood. The clonotype was recovered from a man aged 30-40 years with type 1 diabetes. The chain uses TRBV5-1 and TRBJ1-2; D possibly corresponds to TRBD1 (6 bases). The CDR3 bases are TGCGCCAGCAGCTTCGGGACAATTAACTATGGCTACACCTTC. Its translation: CASSFGTINYGYTF.